A selection of T cell receptor beta chains follows, all from one sample in a study of Ad26.COV2.S vaccination and SARS-CoV-2 variants. TCRdb's table, derived via immunoSEQ multiplex PCR, lists solely in-frame clones and lacks some. Here the sample spans 400,000 to 450,000 clones, about nine tenths being singletons. Source: peripheral blood, taken in a trial of Ad26.COV2.S vaccine versus placebo. Source of these receptors: a person between 18 and 65 years old who received the Ad26.COV2.S COVID-19 vaccine or a placebo. Each CDR3 is given with its conserved first and last residue. A D gene is named only where the DNA matches it firmly. Some rows mark clone size as missing; the rest say once, few, many or name a class of expanded clone.

v_gene	j_gene	abundance	d_gene	CDR3aa	CDR3nt
TRBV7-9	TRBJ2-7	-	-	CASSLVNPPYEQYF	TGTGCCAGCAGCTTAGTTAACCCCCCCTACGAGCAGTACTTC
TRBV6-5	TRBJ1-2	-	-	CASSYSRGIYGYTF	TGTGCCAGCAGTTACAGCAGGGGAATCTATGGCTACACCTTC
TRBV4-1	TRBJ1-6	-	-	CASSPTVYPGNSPLHF	TGCGCCAGCAGTCCGACGGTCTACCCCGGTAATTCACCCCTCCACTTT
TRBV12-3/TRBV12-4	TRBJ2-2	-	-	CASSLINTGELFF	TGTGCCAGCAGTTTAATCAACACCGGGGAGCTGTTTTTT
TRBV6-5	TRBJ2-1	once	-	CASRSLGTGGEQFF	TGTGCCAGCAGGAGTCTGGGGACTGGGGGTGAGCAGTTCTTC
TRBV5-1	TRBJ1-2	few	TRBD1	CASKRDRESRGYTF	TGCGCCAGCAAGCGGGACAGGGAATCGCGTGGCTACACCTTC
TRBV3-1/TRBV3-2	TRBJ2-1	-	-	CASTKGGRADNEQFF	TGTGCCAGCACAAAGGGGGGGAGGGCCGACAATGAGCAGTTCTTC
TRBV9	TRBJ1-1	-	-	CASSTEAVNTEAFF	TGTGCCAGCAGCACGGAGGCGGTGAACACTGAAGCTTTCTTT
TRBV14	TRBJ2-5	-	TRBD2	CASSQTSGIQETQYF	TGTGCCAGCAGCCAAACTAGCGGGATTCAAGAGACCCAGTACTTC
TRBV19	TRBJ2-1	-	-	CASSSYNEQFF	TGTGCCAGTAGTTCCTACAATGAGCAGTTCTTC
TRBV6-5	TRBJ2-3	once	TRBD2	CASSRSGRGDTQYF	TGTGCCAGCAGTCGAAGCGGGAGAGGCGATACGCAGTATTTT
TRBV6-5	TRBJ2-7	-	-	CASGGQNSYEQYF	TGTGCCAGCGGAGGACAGAACTCCTACGAGCAGTACTTC
TRBV12-3/TRBV12-4	TRBJ1-1	-	-	CASSLGSFDGAFF	TGTGCCAGCAGTTTGGGGTCCTTCGACGGAGCTTTCTTT
TRBV15	TRBJ1-4	-	-	CATSRAGATNEKLFF	TGTGCCACCAGCAGGGCAGGAGCAACTAATGAAAAACTGTTTTTT
TRBV19	TRBJ1-5	-	TRBD1	CASSIGGTGDQPQHF	TGTGCCAGTAGTATTGGGGGGACAGGGGATCAGCCCCAGCATTTT
TRBV7-9	TRBJ1-2	-	-	CASSLDAQGNNYGYTF	TGTGCCAGCAGCTTAGACGCCCAGGGAAATAACTATGGCTACACCTTC
TRBV12-3/TRBV12-4	TRBJ1-1	-	-	CASGPMNTEAFF	TGTGCCAGCGGACCAATGAACACTGAAGCTTTCTTT
TRBV6-5	TRBJ2-5	once	-	CASSRMGYQETQYF	TGTGCCAGCAGCAGGATGGGATACCAAGAGACCCAGTACTTC
TRBV21-1	TRBJ2-2	-	-	CASSKVKQRNTGELFF	TGTGCCAGCAGCAAAGTAAAACAGAGGAACACCGGGGAGCTGTTTTTT
TRBV11-2	TRBJ2-3	-	TRBD2	CASSSSGTTDTQYF	TGTGCCAGCAGTTCTAGCGGAACCACAGATACGCAGTATTTT
TRBV7-2	TRBJ1-5	-	-	CASSLSETGTLPQHF	TGTGCCAGCAGCTTATCGGAAACAGGGACCTTGCCCCAGCATTTT
TRBV3-1/TRBV3-2	TRBJ2-7	-	-	CASSQVLPSPRYEQYF	TGTGCCAGCAGCCAAGTCCTGCCAAGTCCACGCTACGAGCAGTACTTC
TRBV7-8	TRBJ2-5	-	-	CASSLASGIETQYF	TGTGCCAGCAGCTTAGCGTCGGGGATCGAGACCCAGTACTTC
TRBV4-3	TRBJ2-2	-	-	CASSQDGRAGELFF	TGCGCCAGCAGCCAAGACGGCAGAGCCGGGGAGCTGTTTTTT
TRBV30	TRBJ2-3	-	-	CAWSTLAIDTQYF	TGTGCCTGGTCGACGCTAGCCATAGATACGCAGTATTTT